This record looks at one T cell receptor (beta chain) sequence and its context. The antigen remains unidentified. The CDR3 carries no conserved terminal phenylalanine or tryptophan, so it likely arises from a read error. The library came from three nested PCR rounds adapted from ARM-PCR protocols. MiXCR was run by TCRdb on the multiplex PCR reads, yielding one entry per CDR3 protein. The repertoire holds about 200,000 distinct CDR3 sequences, with 60% to 75% as singletons. The data belong to a study of tumor and adjacent non-tumor tissue in lung cancer. Turning to the study itself: Some 4.1 million productive TCRbeta reads were obtained per sample on average. Study results and limitations: Significantly higher TCR diversity was found in tumor than normal lung.

No cell sorting was done before RNA was extracted from the tissue. Trimming cost V 6 bases and J 6 bases, with 18 bases left between them. The CDR3 is 14 amino acids. Sample: lung tumor tissue. The clonotype originates from a man aged 55 to 70 with non-small cell lung cancer. This chain links TRBV12-3 or TRBV12-4 with TRBJ2-7, with a possible D match to TRBD2 (6 bases). The chain's CDR3 is CASSAPGVRTEQYS. CDR3 DNA sequence: TGTGCCAGCAGCGCCCCGGGAGTCAGAACCGAGCAGTACTCC.